Presented here are 15 T cell receptor beta chains from one specimen sequenced in a study of shared clonotypes between healthy human individuals. Sequencing was performed with immunoSEQ multiplex PCR; in TCRdb, only in-frame clones are kept and a portion is missing. The repertoire holds about 380,000 clones, 90% to 97% seen once, with more than 0.3% in the top ten. Sequenced material: memory CD8+ T cells sorted from blood. Subset denoted: CD45RO+ cells pooled with CCR7-negative TemRA cells. The receptors originated from a man aged 25-45 years in good health.

This clone was counted a single time. The J gene is TRBJ2-3, the V gene TRBV6-6, with 12 nucleotides matching TRBD1. Germline loops: CDR1 MNHNY, CDR2 SVGAGI (reference sequence). V lost 7 bases and J lost 2; bases outside the gene matches: 7. The CDR3 contains 16 residues. CDR3 sequence (DNA): TGTGCCAGCACTCACATGGGACAGGGGGCCACAGATACGCAGTATTTT. Translated: CASTHMGQGATDTQYF.

The chain recombines TRBV27 with TRBJ2-3; D perhaps matches TRBD2 (7 bases). Trimming stripped 2 bases from V and 8 bases from J, with 17 bases between. This CDR3 has 15 amino acids. CDR1 is MNHEY, CDR2 SMNVEV, per germline (reference sequence). CDR3 sequence: CASSLRSGGAGTQYF. The CDR3 DNA sequence: TGTGCCAGCAGTTTAAGGTCGGGGGGCGCGGGTACGCAGTATTTT.

The J gene is TRBJ1-6, the V gene TRBV25-1; D is uncertain. Trimming took off 3 bases at V and 3 bases at J, with 9 bases between the two ends. CDR1 is MGHDK and CDR2 is SYGVNS in the germline V gene. This CDR3 comprises 15 residues. The CDR3 DNA sequence: TGTGCCAGCAGTGACGGCGCGGGCTATAATTCACCCCTCCACTTT. This translates into CASSDGAGYNSPLHF. Variable domain in full (rest from reference TRBV25-1 and TRBJ1-6): EADIYQTPRYLVIGTGKKITLECSQTMGHDKMYWYQQDPGMELHLIHYSYGVNSTEKGDLSSESTVSRIRTEHFPLTLESARPSHTSQYLCASSDGAGYNSPLHFGNGTRLTVT.

A single count supports this clone. The chain carries TRBV7-2 and TRBJ2-1; 8 nucleotides line up with TRBD2. CDR1 and CDR2 from the germline V gene are SGHTA and FQGNSA. There are 13 residues in the CDR3. The V gene end was trimmed by 4 bases and the J gene end by 8 bases; junction bases not matched to a gene: 4. Here the CDR3 reads CASSSIAGYEQFF. The CDR3, as DNA: TGTGCCAGCAGCTCGATAGCGGGATATGAGCAGTTCTTC.

The J gene is TRBJ2-3, the V gene TRBV30, with a tentative D call TRBD2 (6 bases). The CDR3 runs to 13 residues. Germline CDR1 reads GTSNPN; CDR2 reads SVGIG (reference sequence). Trimming removed 2 bases from V and 2 bases from J, with 8 bases in between. CDR3 nucleotides: TGTGCCTGGAGTCGGGGGTTCACAGATACGCAGTATTTT. Protein sequence: CAWSRGFTDTQYF.

The chain joins TRBV5-5 to TRBJ2-1, with 7 bases fitting TRBD2. Trimming took 0 bases from V and 9 from J; bases not matched to a gene: 6. This CDR3 spans 14 amino acids. Germline V gene sequence: CDR1 SGHKS, CDR2 YYEKEE (reference sequence). DNA of the CDR3: TGTGCCAGCAGCTTGGCGGTAGCGGGTGTTGAGCAGTTCTTC. Protein: CASSLAVAGVEQFF.

The rearrangement joins TRBV6-1 to TRBJ2-1, with a weak D call TRBD2 (5 bases). The germline V gene encodes CDR1 MNHNS and CDR2 SASEGT. V was trimmed by 11 bases and J by 6 bases, leaving 23 bases between them. This CDR3 comprises 15 residues. The CDR3 DNA reads TGTGCCCAGAACGGAGCGAGGGCCTTTCTCAATGAGCAGTTCTTC. Encoded protein: CAQNGARAFLNEQFF.

The chain couples TRBV7-3 to TRBJ2-6, with D uncertain. Trimming shortened V by 1 base and J by 2 bases, and 6 bases separated the two germline ends. Germline CDR1 is SGHTA and CDR2 is FQGTGA. This CDR3 contains 15 residues. CDR3 nucleotide sequence: TGTGCCAGCAGCTTAATAGCAACTGGGGCCAACGTCCTGACTTTC. Translated, it gives CASSLIATGANVLTF. Full variable domain (remainder filled in from reference TRBV7-3 and TRBJ2-6): GAGVSQTPSNKVTEKGKYVELRCDPISGHTALYWYRQSLGQGPEFLIYFQGTGAADDSGLPNDRFFAVRPEGSVSTLKIQRTERGDSAVYLCASSLIATGANVLTFGAGSRLTVL.

The rearrangement uses TRBV4-1 and TRBJ2-1; 8 nucleotides match TRBD2. Germline V CDR1 and CDR2: MGHRA, YSYEKL. V was pared by 2 bases and J by 3 bases, with 3 bases of the junction left unmatched. The CDR3 is made up of 15 amino acids. The CDR3 loop is CASSQLGTSYNEQFF. The CDR3 region has the DNA TGCGCCAGCAGCCAATTAGGGACTAGCTACAATGAGCAGTTCTTC.

This clone was seen only once. The chain joins TRBV29-1 to TRBJ1-2; D might be TRBD1 (5 bases). CDR1 and CDR2 from the germline V gene are SQVTM and ANQGSEA. V was clipped by 4 bases and J by 0 bases, with 12 bases between them. The CDR3 length is 14 residues. The CDR3, as DNA: TGCAGCGTTGTTGGCCAGGGAACTAACTATGGCTACACCTTC. This sequence encodes CSVVGQGTNYGYTF.

This clone came up once. One end of the junction is discordant with germline, which a read error may explain. V is TRBV9 and J is TRBJ2-1, with D unclear. Germline V gene sequence: CDR1 SGDLS, CDR2 YYNGEE. The length of the CDR3 is 15 residues. The CDR3 region is CASSVTAASYNEQLF. Written as DNA, the CDR3 is TGTGCCAGCAGCGTAACGGCAGCCTCCTACAATGAGCAGCTCTTC.

J is TRBJ1-3 and V is TRBV12-5; 7 bases line up with TRBD1. Losses at the gene ends were 3 bases for V and 0 bases for J; bases not matched to a gene: 2. The germline V gene encodes CDR1 LGHNT and CDR2 FRNRAP. The CDR3 contains 15 residues. CDR3 nucleotides: TGTGCTAGTGGTTTAACAGGGGACTCTGGAAACACCATATATTTT. It is translated as CASGLTGDSGNTIYF.

This CDR3 reads CASRQGLGYNEQFF. The CDR3 DNA reads TGTGCCAGCAGACAGGGGTTAGGCTACAATGAGCAGTTCTTC. This chain links TRBV6-1 with TRBJ2-1; 7 bases agree with TRBD1. Germline V gene lookup returns CDR1 MNHNS and CDR2 SASEGT. The CDR3 loop spans 14 amino acids. With 6 bases clipped from V and 3 bases from J, the junction kept 5 bases outside the gene matches.

This clone was observed a few times. The chain links TRBV10-3 to TRBJ1-2; D not certain. V dropped 5 bases and J dropped 4 bases, with 11 bases sitting between them. This CDR3 spans 13 amino acids. The germline gives CDR1 ENHRY, CDR2 SYGVKD. The CDR3 loop reads CAISSVSAYGYTF. In nucleotides, the CDR3 is TGTGCCATCAGTTCTGTGTCAGCCTATGGCTACACCTTC.

The genes are TRBV28 and TRBJ2-1; 7 bases are shared with TRBD2. V was clipped by 1 base and J by 1 base; unmatched bases: 4. The CDR3 length is 16 residues. Per germline, CDR1 MDHEN and CDR2 SYDVKM. Here the CDR3 reads CASSLYGRQSYNEQFF. The CDR3 nucleotides are TGTGCCAGCAGTTTATACGGGAGGCAGTCCTACAATGAGCAGTTCTTC.